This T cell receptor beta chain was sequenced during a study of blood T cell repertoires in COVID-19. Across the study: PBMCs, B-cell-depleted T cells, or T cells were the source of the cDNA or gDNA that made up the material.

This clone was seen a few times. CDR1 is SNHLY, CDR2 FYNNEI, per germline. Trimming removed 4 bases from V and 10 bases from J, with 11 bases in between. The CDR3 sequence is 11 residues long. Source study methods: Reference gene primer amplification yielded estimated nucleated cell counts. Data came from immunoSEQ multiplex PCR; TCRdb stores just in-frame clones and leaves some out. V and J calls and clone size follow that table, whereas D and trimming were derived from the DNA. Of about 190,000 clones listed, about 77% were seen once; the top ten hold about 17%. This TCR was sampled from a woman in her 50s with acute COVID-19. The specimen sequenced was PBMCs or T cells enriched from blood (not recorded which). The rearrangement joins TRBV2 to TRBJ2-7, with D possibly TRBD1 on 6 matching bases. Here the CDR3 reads CASSGGQIQYV. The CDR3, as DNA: TGTGCCAGCAGTGGGGGGCAGATCCAGTACGTC.